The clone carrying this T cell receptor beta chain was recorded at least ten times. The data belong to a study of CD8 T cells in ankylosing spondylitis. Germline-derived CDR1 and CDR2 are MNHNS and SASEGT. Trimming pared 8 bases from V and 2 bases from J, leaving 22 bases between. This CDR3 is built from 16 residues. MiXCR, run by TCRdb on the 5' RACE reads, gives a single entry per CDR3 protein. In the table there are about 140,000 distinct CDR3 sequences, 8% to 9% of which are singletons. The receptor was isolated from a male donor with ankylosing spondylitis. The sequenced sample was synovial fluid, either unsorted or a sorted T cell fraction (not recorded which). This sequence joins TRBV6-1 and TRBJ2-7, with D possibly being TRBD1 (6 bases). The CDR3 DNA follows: TGTGCCAGCCTGGGGTATTACGGGACACCACCCTACGAGCAGTACTTC. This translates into CASLGYYGTPPYEQYF.